A single sample is the source of the 6 T cell receptor beta chains below, sequenced in a study of blood T cell repertoires in COVID-19. Profiling relied on immunoSEQ multiplex PCR, and the TCRdb table lists in-frame clones only, not all of them. The table lists 350,000 to 500,000 clones, about 90% of them singletons, with roughly 0.76% in the top ten. The material sequenced was peripheral blood. The receptor set was obtained from a man between 18 and 29 years old with COVID-19, enrolled during active disease.

The rearrangement links TRBV6-5 to TRBJ2-1, with 8 bases aligning to TRBD1. CDR1 is MNHEY and CDR2 is SVGAGI in the germline V gene. The CDR3 runs to 13 residues. V lost 6 bases and J lost 12; bases outside the gene matches: 10. The CDR3 DNA reads TGTGCCAGCAGCCCACAGGGGGGAAGTCGGCAGTTCTTC. As protein: CASSPQGGSRQFF.

The CDR3 coding sequence is TGTGCCAGCAGTGTTGGGAGTACAGATACGCAGTATTTT. Its translation: CASSVGSTDTQYF. The genes are TRBV2 and TRBJ2-3, with TRBD2 as a possible D gene (5 bases). From germline, CDR1 is SNHLY and CDR2 FYNNEI. CDR3 size: 13 residues. V was shortened by 4 bases and J by 3 bases, with 8 bases between the two germline ends.

The chain has TRBV4-1 and TRBJ2-7, with 7 bases lining up with TRBD1. Germline lookup yields CDR1 MGHRA and CDR2 YSYEKL. V gave up 6 bases and J gave up 10 bases; unmatched junction bases: 15. The CDR3 totals 14 residues. CDR3 coding DNA: TGCGCCAGCAGTCGGGACAGCGCCTCTTTCGGCCAGTACTTC. Translating gives CASSRDSASFGQYF.

The chain is built from TRBV7-6 and TRBJ1-3; D unclear. The CDR3 covers 16 residues. The V gene lost 5 bases and the J gene lost 0 bases, with 14 bases spanning the gap. Germline CDR1 SGHVS, CDR2 FNYEAQ. The CDR3 nucleotides read TGTGCCAGCAGCGACAACACGAACCTCTCTGGAAACACCATATATTTT. This gives the protein CASSDNTNLSGNTIYF.

V is TRBV11-1 and J is TRBJ1-5; tentatively, D is TRBD1 (5 bases). The V and J ends lost 5 bases and 2 bases respectively, with 7 bases between them. The CDR3 contains 13 residues. Per the germline V gene, CDR1 is SGHAT and CDR2 is FQDESV (reference sequence). CDR3 in amino acids: CASSMTGNQPQHF. The CDR3 DNA reads as TGTGCCAGCAGCATGACAGGCAATCAGCCCCAGCATTTT.

The rearrangement joins TRBV27 to TRBJ2-3, with TRBD2 identical over 9 bases. In germline, CDR1 is MNHEY, CDR2 SMNVEV (reference sequence). This CDR3 region has 16 residues. The V segment lost 7 bases and the J segment 2 bases; nucleotides outside the gene matches: 10. The chain's CDR3 is CASKTLAGADTDTQYF. The DNA for the CDR3 is TGTGCCAGCAAGACCTTAGCGGGAGCCGACACAGATACGCAGTATTTT.